The sequence of this T cell receptor beta chain was determined in a study of cytomegalovirus exposure and HLA in healthy donors. General study findings and limits: Association of approximately 16,000 TCR beta sequences with HLA alleles was found at 0.05 false discovery rate in a later analysis.

V shed 7 bases and J 8 bases; nucleotides not matched to a gene: 11. Germline assignment: CDR1 MNHNS and CDR2 SASEGT. This CDR3 region has 14 residues. Vbeta (60) and Jbeta (13) primers were used in the PCR. Study processing details: In a later analysis, of 79 million or so unique beta chains, 9 million to 11 million appeared in at least two donors. Data came from immunoSEQ multiplex PCR; TCRdb stores just in-frame clones and leaves some out. The V and J calls and the clone size are those of that table, but D and trimming were determined from the DNA. The repertoire holds some 41,000 clones, with 60% to 75% as singletons. This clone appeared a few times. Its antigen is currently unknown.

Sequencing was carried out using PBMCs. The receptor was derived from a man between 40 and 49 years old in good health and CMV-seronegative. The chain combines TRBV6-1 with TRBJ2-4; 7 positions match TRBD2. The CDR3 region has the DNA TGTGCCAGCACGGGAGGTGGAGAGAGGGACATTCAGTACTTC. Its protein is CASTGGGERDIQYF.